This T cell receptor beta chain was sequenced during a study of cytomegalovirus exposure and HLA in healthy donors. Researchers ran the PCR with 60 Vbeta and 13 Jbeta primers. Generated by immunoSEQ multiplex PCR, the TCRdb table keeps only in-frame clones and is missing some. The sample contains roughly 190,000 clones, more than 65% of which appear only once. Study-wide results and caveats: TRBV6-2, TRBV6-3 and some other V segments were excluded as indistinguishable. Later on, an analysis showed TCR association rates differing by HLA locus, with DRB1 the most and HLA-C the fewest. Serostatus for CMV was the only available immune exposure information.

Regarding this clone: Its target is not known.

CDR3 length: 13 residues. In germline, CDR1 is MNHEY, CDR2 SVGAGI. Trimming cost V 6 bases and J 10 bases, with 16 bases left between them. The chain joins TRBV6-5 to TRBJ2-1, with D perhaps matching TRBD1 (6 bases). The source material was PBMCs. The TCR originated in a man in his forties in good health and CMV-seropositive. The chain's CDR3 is CASSRIRTAEQFF. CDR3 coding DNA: TGTGCCAGCAGCCGAATACGGACAGCGGAGCAGTTCTTC.